These 27 T cell receptor beta chains originate from one sample sequenced in a study of cytomegalovirus exposure and HLA in healthy donors. With 60 Vbeta and 13 Jbeta primers, the PCR was carried out. Method: immunoSEQ multiplex PCR; TCRdb's copy keeps in-frame clones and lacks some. The data hold hundreds of thousands of clones, with approximately 88% observed a single time. Sequenced material: PBMCs. Source of these receptors: a boy aged 2 to 10 in good health and CMV-seronegative.

This sequence joins TRBV5-1 and TRBJ2-2, with 8 bases fitting TRBD2. This CDR3 contains 16 residues. The V gene end was trimmed by 2 bases and the J gene end by 5 bases; junction bases not matched to a gene: 8. Germline CDR1 and CDR2: SGHRS and YFSETQ. The CDR3 spells CASSFSGTSGTGELFF. In DNA form, the CDR3 reads TGCGCCAGCAGCTTCTCCGGGACTAGTGGGACCGGGGAGCTGTTTTTT.

To note about this clone: The junction and the germline gene differ at one end; a read error may be behind it. V and J are TRBV7-9 and TRBJ1-5, with TRBD1 matching 12 bases. CDR3 length: 16 amino acids. From germline, CDR1 is SEHNR and CDR2 FQNEAQ (reference sequence). Written as DNA, the CDR3 is TGTTCCAGCAGGTCCGGGACAGGGGGCTTGCATCAGCCCCAGCATTTT. Its translation is CSSRSGTGGLHQPQHF.

The rearrangement uses TRBV5-1 and TRBJ1-5, with a tentative D call TRBD1 (5 bases). Germline assignment: CDR1 SGHRS and CDR2 YFSETQ. Trimming shortened V by 2 bases and J by 3 bases, and 9 bases separated the two germline ends. CDR3 size: 14 residues. The CDR3 nucleotides are TGCGCCAGCAGCTTTGACAGTAACAATCAGCCCCAGCATTTT. The encoded protein is CASSFDSNNQPQHF.

The sample holds one count of this clone. The chain couples TRBV6-1 to TRBJ1-5, with TRBD1 identical over 8 bases. The CDR3 has 14 residues. From germline, CDR1 is MNHNS and CDR2 SASEGT. J lost 6 bases, V lost 6 bases, and 7 bases had no gene match. DNA of the CDR3: TGTGCCAGCAGAGACCAGGGGGCGAGTCAGCCCCAGCATTTT. It translates to CASRDQGASQPQHF.

The chain joins TRBV30 to TRBJ1-6, with TRBD1 as a possible D gene (5 bases). The V end lost 5 bases, the J end lost 0 bases, and 11 bases lay between the germline ends. CDR1 is GTSNPN and CDR2 is SVGIG in the germline V gene (reference sequence). The CDR3 is made up of 15 amino acids. CDR3 protein: CAWRTPGSYNSPLHF. The CDR3 nucleotides are TGTGCCTGGCGGACACCAGGCTCCTATAATTCACCCCTCCACTTT.

This chain links TRBV7-2 with TRBJ1-4; 7 bases align to TRBD1. Looked up from germline, CDR1 is SGHTA and CDR2 is FQGNSA. Trimming at V came to 5 bases and at J to 11 bases, leaving 8 bases not matched to a gene. This CDR3 has 13 residues. The CDR3 sequence is CASSPDRERKLFF. DNA of the CDR3: TGTGCCAGCAGCCCTGACAGGGAGCGGAAACTGTTTTTT. The variable domain in full, completed from reference TRBV7-2 and TRBJ1-4, reads GAGVSQSPSNKVTEKGKDVELRCDPISGHTALYWYRQSLGQGLEFLIYFQGNSAPDKSGLPSDRFSAERTGGSVSTLTIQRTQQEDSAVYLCASSPDRERKLFFGSGTQLSVL.

This clone has only a few counts. The chain has TRBV4-1 and TRBJ2-2, with 8 positions matching TRBD1. Germline CDR1 reads MGHRA; CDR2 reads YSYEKL. There are 16 residues in the CDR3. V dropped 0 bases and J dropped 6; count of bases not matched to a gene: 6. CDR3 region: CASSQEGRGLAGELFF. Here the CDR3 DNA reads TGCGCCAGCAGCCAAGAAGGCAGGGGGCTGGCCGGGGAGCTGTTTTTT.

V is TRBV6-1 and J is TRBJ2-3, with 7 bases lining up with TRBD2. The CDR3 consists of 14 residues. Per germline, CDR1 MNHNS and CDR2 SASEGT. V dropped 3 bases and J dropped 2; count of bases not matched to a gene: 2. CDR3 bases: TGTGCCAGCAGTGAGGGACTATACACAGATACGCAGTATTTT. It encodes CASSEGLYTDTQYF.

The V call is TRBV9, the J call TRBJ2-6; D is uncertain. V was pared by 0 bases and J by 0 bases, with 7 bases between. The CDR3 sequence is 16 residues long. In germline, CDR1 is SGDLS, CDR2 YYNGEE. The CDR3 protein is CASSVARPSGANVLTF. The CDR3 region has the DNA TGTGCCAGCAGCGTAGCCAGGCCCTCTGGGGCCAACGTCCTGACTTTC. The full variable domain, with the rest looked up from reference TRBV9 and TRBJ2-6, is DSGVTQTPKHLITATGQRVTLRCSPRSGDLSVYWYQQSLDQGLQFLIQYYNGEERAKGNILERFSAQQFPDLHSELNLSSLELGDSALYFCASSVARPSGANVLTFGAGSRLTVL.

The rearrangement links TRBV2 to TRBJ2-7; 9 positions agree with TRBD1. This CDR3 spans 17 amino acids. The germline V gene has CDR1 SNHLY and CDR2 FYNNEI. Unmatched junction bases numbered 14, after V lost 4 bases and J lost 4 bases. In DNA form, the CDR3 reads TGTGCCAGCAGTGCCCCCCTCACAGGGGGCACCCCATACGAGCAGTACTTC. Amino acid sequence: CASSAPLTGGTPYEQYF. The whole variable domain, remainder taken from reference TRBV2 and TRBJ2-7, is EPEVTQTPSHQVTQMGQEVILRCVPISNHLYFYWYRQILGQKVEFLVSFYNNEISEKSEIFDDQFSVERPDGSNFTLKIRSTKLEDSAMYFCASSAPLTGGTPYEQYFGPGTRLTVT.

Only one count was recorded for this clone. The chain recombines TRBV5-4 with TRBJ2-1; 8 bases are shared with TRBD2. Germline V gene lookup returns CDR1 SGHNT and CDR2 YYREEE (reference sequence). The trim removed 4 bases at V and 2 bases at J, leaving 8 bases unmatched. This CDR3 comprises 16 residues. In DNA, the CDR3 is TGTGCCAGCAGCAGTAGCGGGGAACACCCCTACAATGAGCAGTTCTTC. Residues: CASSSSGEHPYNEQFF.

The V call is TRBV11-3, the J call TRBJ2-5; D possibly corresponds to TRBD2 (6 bases). Trimming took 4 bases from V and 5 from J, leaving 11 bases between them. The CDR3 length is 13 residues. Germline assignment: CDR1 SGHNT and CDR2 YENEEA. The CDR3 is CASSSLEGETQYF. CDR3 coding DNA: TGTGCCAGCAGCTCATTGGAGGGGGAGACCCAGTACTTC.

The chain uses TRBV23-1 and TRBJ1-2, with no clear D. Being an ORF, TRBV23-1 has a function that is uncertain. The CDR3 totals 14 residues. The V end was cut by 2 bases, the J end by 4 bases, with 11 bases between. This chain's CDR3 is CASSQEIWFYGYTF. In DNA, the CDR3 is TGCGCCAGCAGTCAAGAGATCTGGTTCTATGGCTACACCTTC.

The V gene is TRBV7-9, the J gene TRBJ1-1, with TRBD1 matching 11 bases. This CDR3 contains 12 residues. CDR1 and CDR2 (germline): SEHNR, FQNEAQ (reference sequence). As DNA, the CDR3 is TGTTCCGGACAGGGGGCAAACACTGAAGCTTTCTTT. This sequence encodes CSGQGANTEAFF.

V usage is TRBV2 and J usage is TRBJ2-5, with 8 bases identical to TRBD1. The CDR3 is 15 residues long. The V gene end was trimmed by 1 base and the J gene end by 5 bases; junction bases not matched to a gene: 6. The germline CDR1 and CDR2 sequences are SNHLY and FYNNEI. The DNA for the CDR3 is TGTGCCAGCAGTGAAGGGCCAGGGGGCGGTGAGACCCAGTACTTC. Protein product: CASSEGPGGGETQYF.

This clone was detected a few times. The rearrangement uses TRBV25-1 and TRBJ2-3; 9 positions match TRBD1. The CDR3 contains 17 residues. CDR1 is MGHDK and CDR2 is SYGVNS in the germline V gene. The V segment lost 2 bases and the J segment 1 base; nucleotides outside the gene matches: 7. The CDR3, as DNA: TGTGCCAGCAGTGAAAAGAACCGGGACAGGGGCACAGATACGCAGTATTTT. Encoded protein: CASSEKNRDRGTDTQYF.

J is TRBJ2-3 and V is TRBV28; the D is unclear. Per the germline V gene, CDR1 is MDHEN and CDR2 is SYDVKM. Trimming removed 5 bases from V and 3 bases from J, with 15 bases in between. This CDR3 is built from 15 residues. The CDR3 sequence: CASSVFTPRTDTQYF. The CDR3 nucleotides are TGTGCCAGCAGTGTTTTTACCCCCCGGACAGATACGCAGTATTTT. Complete variable domain (other parts from reference TRBV28 and TRBJ2-3): DVKVTQSSRYLVKRTGEKVFLECVQDMDHENMFWYRQDPGLGLRLIYFSYDVKMKEKGDIPEGYSVSREKKERFSLILESASTNQTSMYLCASSVFTPRTDTQYFGPGTRLTVL.

The V and J genes are TRBV30 and TRBJ1-2; 7 positions agree with TRBD1. This CDR3 contains 11 residues. Per germline, CDR1 GTSNPN and CDR2 SVGIG (reference sequence). With V trimmed by 2 bases and J by 13 bases, 7 bases remained unmatched. The CDR3 loop is CAWSSKGARTF. CDR3 in DNA: TGTGCCTGGAGTTCAAAGGGGGCGCGCACCTTC. Combining the CDR3 with reference TRBV30 and TRBJ1-2 gives the whole variable domain SQTIHQWPATLVQPVGSPLSLECTVEGTSNPNLYWYRQAAGRGLQLLFYSVGIGQISSEVPQNLSASRPQDRQFILSSKKLLLSDSGFYLCAWSSKGARTFGSGTRLTVV.

The chain uses TRBV6-5 and TRBJ2-6; TRBD2 might be the D (5 bases). This CDR3 spans 16 amino acids. V lost 2 bases and J lost 4, with 12 bases in between. Germline loops: CDR1 MNHEY, CDR2 SVGAGI. CDR3 in amino acids: CASSYRPGVGANVLTF. The CDR3 DNA reads TGTGCCAGCAGTTACCGGCCCGGGGTCGGGGCCAACGTCCTGACTTTC.

This chain joins TRBV2 and TRBJ1-1, with 7 bases lining up with TRBD1. CDR1 is SNHLY, CDR2 FYNNEI, per germline. V shed 6 bases and J 1 base; nucleotides not matched to a gene: 14. This CDR3 is 17 amino acids long. CDR3 loop: CASRELGQHTSNTEAFF. The DNA of the CDR3 is TGTGCCAGCAGGGAGTTGGGACAGCATACCTCGAACACTGAAGCTTTCTTT. Looking up the rest from reference TRBV2 and TRBJ1-1 gives the full variable domain: EPEVTQTPSHQVTQMGQEVILRCVPISNHLYFYWYRQILGQKVEFLVSFYNNEISEKSEIFDDQFSVERPDGSNFTLKIRSTKLEDSAMYFCASRELGQHTSNTEAFFGQGTRLTVV.

The chain employs TRBV25-1 and TRBJ1-6; D unresolved. Looked up from germline, CDR1 is MGHDK and CDR2 is SYGVNS. V was cut by 1 base and J by 2 bases, with 9 bases left in between. The CDR3 totals 16 residues. The chain's CDR3 is CASSEFVVAYNSPLHF. The CDR3 coding sequence is TGTGCCAGCAGTGAATTTGTAGTGGCCTATAATTCACCCCTCCACTTT.

The chain couples TRBV10-2 to TRBJ2-7; 10 nucleotides agree with TRBD1. The germline CDR1 and CDR2 sequences are WSHSY and SAAADI. J lost 3 bases, V lost 7 bases, and 6 bases had no gene match. This CDR3 has 14 residues. The CDR3 protein is CASTAGTGVYEQYF. The CDR3 DNA sequence: TGCGCCAGCACCGCCGGGACAGGGGTCTACGAGCAGTACTTC.

The chain joins TRBV7-2 to TRBJ2-5; maybe TRBD2 (5 bases). The germline V gene encodes CDR1 SGHTA and CDR2 FQGNSA. V was pared by 5 bases and J by 5 bases, with 15 bases between. The CDR3 runs to 14 residues. In DNA, the CDR3 is TGTGCCAGCAGCCATAACGAGGGTTTCGAGACCCAGTACTTC. It codes for CASSHNEGFETQYF.

The chain combines TRBV9 with TRBJ1-2; D might be TRBD1 (6 bases). Germline V gene lookup returns CDR1 SGDLS and CDR2 YYNGEE. The CDR3 contains 16 residues. The germline V and J ends were trimmed by 4 bases and 7 bases, with 23 bases remaining between them. The CDR3 bases are TGTGCCAGCAGCCTTGGGGGGGGCGGGGAGAAGCCTGGCTACACCTTC. As protein: CASSLGGGGEKPGYTF.

This sequence joins TRBV7-8 and TRBJ1-2; a weak D match, TRBD1 (6 bases). Trimming took off 5 bases at V and 5 bases at J, with 21 bases between the two ends. Per the germline V gene, CDR1 is SGHVS and CDR2 is FQNEAQ. This CDR3 spans 16 amino acids. The chain's CDR3 is CASSPSAGGARYGYTF. The CDR3 nucleotides read TGTGCCAGCAGCCCATCCGCCGGGGGGGCGAGGTATGGCTACACCTTC.

The chain couples TRBV4-1 to TRBJ1-2; perhaps TRBD1 as D (5 bases). The V end was cut by 1 base, the J end by 7 bases, with 13 bases between. CDR3 length: 14 amino acids. Germline CDR1 is MGHRA and CDR2 is YSYEKL. This chain's CDR3 is CASSQGGGTGGYTF. The CDR3 DNA follows: TGCGCCAGCAGCCAAGGGGGCGGCACGGGTGGCTACACCTTC.

In its sample, this clone was seen once. CDR3 residues: CASSRQGVGYGYTF. Here the CDR3 DNA reads TGTGCCAGCAGCCGACAGGGGGTAGGCTATGGCTACACCTTC. V gene TRBV6-5 combines with J gene TRBJ1-2; 9 nucleotides agree with TRBD1. Trimming removed 6 bases from V and 4 bases from J; junction bases left unmatched: 6. CDR1 is MNHEY, CDR2 SVGAGI, per germline. This CDR3 contains 14 residues.